This TCR beta chain was identified in a study of cytomegalovirus exposure and HLA in healthy donors. Overall study context: Around 180 million T cells yielded over 90 million unique TCR beta sequences in earlier analysis. Study findings and constraints: Later work showed greater clonal expansion in HLA-associated TCR beta chains than in equally common others. A later analysis revealed that TCR association rates differed between HLA loci, peaking at DRB1 and bottoming out at HLA-C.

About this clone: Its specificity is unknown. Additional DNA sequences in this sample encode the identical CDR3.

Trimming left V 0 bases short and J 0 bases short, with 11 bases between. Per the germline V gene, CDR1 is MNHEY and CDR2 is SVGAGI. The CDR3 extends over 16 amino acids. PCR used 60 Vbeta primers and 13 Jbeta primers. Clones were read by immunoSEQ multiplex PCR, and TCRdb kept only the in-frame ones, dropping some. The sample holds about 64,000 clones, roughly 85% seen once. Material for sequencing was PBMCs. This chain uses TRBV6-5 with TRBJ1-1; perhaps TRBD1 as D (6 bases). The sequence derives from a female donor in good health and CMV-seronegative. The DNA of the CDR3 is TGTGCCAGCAGTTACTCAGGGTCAGGGGTGAACACTGAAGCTTTCTTT. Its protein product is CASSYSGSGVNTEAFF.